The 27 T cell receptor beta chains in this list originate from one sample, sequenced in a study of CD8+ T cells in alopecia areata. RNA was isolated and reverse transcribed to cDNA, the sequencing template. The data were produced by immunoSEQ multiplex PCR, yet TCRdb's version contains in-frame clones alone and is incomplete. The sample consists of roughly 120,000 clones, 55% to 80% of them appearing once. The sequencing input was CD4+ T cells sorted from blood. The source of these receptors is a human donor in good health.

This CDR3 is CASSDGLNYGYTF. CDR3 nucleotides: TGTGCCAGCAGTGACGGCCTTAACTATGGCTACACCTTC. The chain uses TRBV25-1 and TRBJ1-2, with D unresolved. Germline-derived CDR1 and CDR2 are MGHDK and SYGVNS. CDR3 size: 13 residues. The V gene lost 3 bases and the J gene lost 1 base, with 6 bases spanning the gap.

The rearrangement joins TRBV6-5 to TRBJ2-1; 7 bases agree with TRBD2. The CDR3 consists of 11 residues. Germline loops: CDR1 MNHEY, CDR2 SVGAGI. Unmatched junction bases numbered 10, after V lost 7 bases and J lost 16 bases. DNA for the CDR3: TGTGCCAGCAATCCCGGGGAGGGGAAATTCTTC. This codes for CASNPGEGKFF.

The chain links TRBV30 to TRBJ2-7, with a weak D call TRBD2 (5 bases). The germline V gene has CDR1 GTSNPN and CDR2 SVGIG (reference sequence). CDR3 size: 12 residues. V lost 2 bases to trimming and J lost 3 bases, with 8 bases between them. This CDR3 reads CAWSWGDYEQYF. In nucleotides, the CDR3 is TGTGCCTGGAGTTGGGGAGACTACGAGCAGTACTTC.

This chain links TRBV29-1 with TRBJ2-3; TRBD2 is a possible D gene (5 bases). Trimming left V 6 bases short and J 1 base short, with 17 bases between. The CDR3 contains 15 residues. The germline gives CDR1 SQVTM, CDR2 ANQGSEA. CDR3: CSVAEGRWGTDTQYF. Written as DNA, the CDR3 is TGCAGCGTGGCCGAGGGCCGATGGGGCACAGATACGCAGTATTTT.

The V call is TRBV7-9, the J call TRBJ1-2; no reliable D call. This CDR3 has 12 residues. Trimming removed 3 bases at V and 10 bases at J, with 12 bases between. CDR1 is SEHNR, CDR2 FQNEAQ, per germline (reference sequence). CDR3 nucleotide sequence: TGTGCCAGCAGCTTTCAAGGCCTCGACTACACCTTC. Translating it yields CASSFQGLDYTF.

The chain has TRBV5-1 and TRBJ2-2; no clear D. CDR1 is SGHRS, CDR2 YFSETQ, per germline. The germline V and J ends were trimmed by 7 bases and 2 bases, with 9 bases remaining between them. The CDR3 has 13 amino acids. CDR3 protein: CASLPGNTGELFF. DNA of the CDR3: TGCGCCAGCCTGCCGGGTAACACCGGGGAGCTGTTTTTT.

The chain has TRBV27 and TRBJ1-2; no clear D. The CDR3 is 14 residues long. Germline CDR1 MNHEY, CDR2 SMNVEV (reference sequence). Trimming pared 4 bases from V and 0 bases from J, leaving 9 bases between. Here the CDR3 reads CASSYSGSNYGYTF. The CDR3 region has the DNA TGTGCCAGCAGTTATTCCGGGTCTAACTATGGCTACACCTTC.

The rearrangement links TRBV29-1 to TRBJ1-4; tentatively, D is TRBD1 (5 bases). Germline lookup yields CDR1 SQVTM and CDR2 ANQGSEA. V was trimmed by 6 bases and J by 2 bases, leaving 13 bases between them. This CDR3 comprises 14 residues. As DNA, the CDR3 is TGCAGCGTGTCAGGGTTACCGACTAATGAAAAACTGTTTTTT. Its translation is CSVSGLPTNEKLFF.

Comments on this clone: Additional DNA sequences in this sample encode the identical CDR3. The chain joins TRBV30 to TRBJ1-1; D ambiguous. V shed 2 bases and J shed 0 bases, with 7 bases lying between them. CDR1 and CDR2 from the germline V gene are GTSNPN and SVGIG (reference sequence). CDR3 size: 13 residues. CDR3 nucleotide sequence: TGTGCCTGGAGTCGGCAGATGAACACTGAAGCTTTCTTT. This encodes CAWSRQMNTEAFF.

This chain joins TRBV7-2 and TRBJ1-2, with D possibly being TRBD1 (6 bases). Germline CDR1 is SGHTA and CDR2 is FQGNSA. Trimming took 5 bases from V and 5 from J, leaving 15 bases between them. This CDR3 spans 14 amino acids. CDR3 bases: TGTGCCAGCAGCCAACCCAGGGGCGGGTATGGCTACACCTTC. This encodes CASSQPRGGYGYTF.

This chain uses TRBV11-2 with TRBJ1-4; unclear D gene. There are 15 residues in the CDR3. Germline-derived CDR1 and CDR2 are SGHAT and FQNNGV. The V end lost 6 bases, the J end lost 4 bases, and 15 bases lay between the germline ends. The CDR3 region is CASSTDGTSNEKLFF. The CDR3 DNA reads TGTGCCAGCAGTACAGACGGAACCAGTAATGAAAAACTGTTTTTT. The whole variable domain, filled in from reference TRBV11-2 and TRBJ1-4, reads EAGVAQSPRYKIIEKRQSVAFWCNPISGHATLYWYQQILGQGPKLLIQFQNNGVVDDSQLPKDRFSAERLKGVDSTLKIQPAKLEDSAVYLCASSTDGTSNEKLFFGSGTQLSVL.

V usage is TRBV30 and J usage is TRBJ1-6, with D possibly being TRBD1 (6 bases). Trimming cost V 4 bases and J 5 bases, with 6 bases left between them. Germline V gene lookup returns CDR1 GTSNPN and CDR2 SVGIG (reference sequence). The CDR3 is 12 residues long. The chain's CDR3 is CAWNRDNSPLHF. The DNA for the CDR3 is TGTGCCTGGAACAGGGATAATTCACCCCTCCACTTT.

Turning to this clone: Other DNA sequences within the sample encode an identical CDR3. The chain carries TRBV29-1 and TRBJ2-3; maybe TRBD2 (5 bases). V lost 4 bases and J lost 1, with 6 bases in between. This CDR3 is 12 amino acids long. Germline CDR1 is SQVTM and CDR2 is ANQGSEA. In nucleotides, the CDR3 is TGCAGCGTTGCCGGGGGCACAGATACGCAGTATTTT. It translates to CSVAGGTDTQYF.

CDR3 protein: CSVSGTVPDTQYF. CDR3 bases: TGCAGCGTGTCCGGGACAGTTCCAGATACGCAGTATTTT. The chain has TRBV29-1 and TRBJ2-3; the match to TRBD1 covers 7 bases. The CDR3 runs 13 residues. The germline CDR1 and CDR2 sequences are SQVTM and ANQGSEA. Trimming at V came to 6 bases and at J to 4 bases, leaving 7 bases not matched to a gene.

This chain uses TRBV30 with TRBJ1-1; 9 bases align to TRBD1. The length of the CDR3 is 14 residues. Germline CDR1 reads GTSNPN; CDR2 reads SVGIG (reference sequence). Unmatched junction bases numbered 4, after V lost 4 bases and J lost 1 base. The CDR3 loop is CAWKPDRGNTEAFF. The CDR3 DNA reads TGTGCCTGGAAACCGGACAGGGGGAACACTGAAGCTTTCTTT.

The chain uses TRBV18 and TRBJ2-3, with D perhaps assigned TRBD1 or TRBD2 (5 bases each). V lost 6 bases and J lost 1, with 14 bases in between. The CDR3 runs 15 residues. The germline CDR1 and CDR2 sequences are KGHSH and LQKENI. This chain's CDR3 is CASSQNQGRTDTQYF. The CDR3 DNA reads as TGTGCCAGCTCGCAAAATCAGGGACGCACAGATACGCAGTATTTT.

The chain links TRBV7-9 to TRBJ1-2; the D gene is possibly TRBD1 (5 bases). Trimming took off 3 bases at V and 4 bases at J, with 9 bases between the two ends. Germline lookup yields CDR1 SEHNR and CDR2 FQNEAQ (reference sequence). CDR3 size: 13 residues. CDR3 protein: CASSFAGPYGYTF. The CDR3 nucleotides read TGTGCCAGCAGCTTCGCAGGGCCCTATGGCTACACCTTC.

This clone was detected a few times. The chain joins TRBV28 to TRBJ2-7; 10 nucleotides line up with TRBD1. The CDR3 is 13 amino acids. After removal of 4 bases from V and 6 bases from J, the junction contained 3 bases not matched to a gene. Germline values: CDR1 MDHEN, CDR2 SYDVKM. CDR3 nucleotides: TGTGCCAGCAGTTCGGGACAGGGGCTCGAGCAGTACTTC. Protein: CASSSGQGLEQYF.

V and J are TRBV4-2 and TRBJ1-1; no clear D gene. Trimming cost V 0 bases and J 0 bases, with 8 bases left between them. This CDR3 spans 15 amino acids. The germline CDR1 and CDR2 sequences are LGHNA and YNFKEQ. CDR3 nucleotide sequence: TGTGCCAGCAGCCAAGAATTCTCCCTGAACACTGAAGCTTTCTTT. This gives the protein CASSQEFSLNTEAFF.

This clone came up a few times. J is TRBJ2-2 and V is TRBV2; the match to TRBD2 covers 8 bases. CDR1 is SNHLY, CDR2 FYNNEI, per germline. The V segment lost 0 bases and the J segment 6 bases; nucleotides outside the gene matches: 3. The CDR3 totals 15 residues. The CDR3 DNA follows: TGTGCCAGCAGTGAAGCTGGACTAGCACCCGGGGAGCTGTTTTTT. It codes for CASSEAGLAPGELFF.

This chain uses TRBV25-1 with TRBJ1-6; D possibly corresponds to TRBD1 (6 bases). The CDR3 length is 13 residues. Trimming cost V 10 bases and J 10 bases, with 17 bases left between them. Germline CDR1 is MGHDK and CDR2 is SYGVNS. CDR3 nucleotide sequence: TGTGCCACCTCAGGGGAGGTAGGGTCACCCCTCCACTTT. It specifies CATSGEVGSPLHF.

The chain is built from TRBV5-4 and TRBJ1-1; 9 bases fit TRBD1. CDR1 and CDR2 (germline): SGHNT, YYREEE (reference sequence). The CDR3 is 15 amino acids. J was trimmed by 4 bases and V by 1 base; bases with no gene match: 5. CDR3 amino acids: CASSLYQTGGTEAFF. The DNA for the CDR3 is TGTGCCAGCAGCTTGTATCAGACAGGGGGCACTGAAGCTTTCTTT.

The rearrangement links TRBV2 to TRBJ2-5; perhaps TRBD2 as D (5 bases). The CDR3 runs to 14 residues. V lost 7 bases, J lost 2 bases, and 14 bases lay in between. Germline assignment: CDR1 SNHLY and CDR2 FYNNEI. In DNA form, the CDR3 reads TGTGCCAGCAAGCGGACTCAACAGCAAGAGACCCAGTACTTC. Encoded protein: CASKRTQQQETQYF.

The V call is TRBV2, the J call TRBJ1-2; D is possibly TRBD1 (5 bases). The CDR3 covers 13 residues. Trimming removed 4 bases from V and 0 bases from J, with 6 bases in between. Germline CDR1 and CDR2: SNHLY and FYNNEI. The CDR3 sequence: CASSGQSNYGYTF. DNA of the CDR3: TGTGCCAGCAGTGGACAGTCTAACTATGGCTACACCTTC.

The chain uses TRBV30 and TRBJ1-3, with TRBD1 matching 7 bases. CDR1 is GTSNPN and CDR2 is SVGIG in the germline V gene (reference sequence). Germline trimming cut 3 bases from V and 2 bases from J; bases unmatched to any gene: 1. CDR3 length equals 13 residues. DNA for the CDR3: TGTGCCTGGAGGCAGGGGGCTGGAAACACCATATATTTT. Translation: CAWRQGAGNTIYF.

CDR3 bases: TGTGCCAGCAGCTTAGGGAGGGACGTTCACGAGCAGTACTTC. Residues: CASSLGRDVHEQYF. The chain employs TRBV11-2 and TRBJ2-7; TRBD2 might be the D (6 bases). Trimming pared 1 base from V and 5 bases from J, leaving 12 bases between. Germline V gene sequence: CDR1 SGHAT, CDR2 FQNNGV. The CDR3 totals 14 residues.

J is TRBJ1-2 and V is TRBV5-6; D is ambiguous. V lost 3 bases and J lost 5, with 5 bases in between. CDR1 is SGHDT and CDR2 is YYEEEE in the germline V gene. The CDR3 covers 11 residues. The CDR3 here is CASSSGYGYTF. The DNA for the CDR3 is TGTGCCAGCAGCTCTGGGTATGGCTACACCTTC. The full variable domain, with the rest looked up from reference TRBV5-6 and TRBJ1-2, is DAGVTQSPTHLIKTRGQQVTLRCSPKSGHDTVSWYQQALGQGPQFIFQYYEEEERQRGNFPDRFSGHQFPNYSSELNVNALLLGDSALYLCASSSGYGYTFGSGTRLTVV.